This TCR beta chain was sequenced for a study of Graves' ophthalmopathy and Graves' hyperthyroidism. About this clonotype: A junction end diverges from the germline sequence, so it may reflect a read error.

Only newly diagnosed hyperthyroidism patients aged 18 to 65, with under 2 months' duration, were enrolled. Uncontrolled infections, pregnancy, lactation or other autoimmune diseases led to patient exclusion. CDR1 and CDR2 from the germline V gene are ENHRY and SYGVKD. CDR3 size: 14 residues. Scientists amplified the TCR beta CDR3 regions from RNA transcripts. HTBI primers were employed in first-round RT-PCR, then a second-round multiplex PCR followed. TCRdb re-derived calls from the multiplex PCR reads in MiXCR, one entry per CDR3 protein. The sample yields around 1,000,000 distinct CDR3 sequences, approximately 35% seen once.

The J gene is TRBJ1-1, the V gene TRBV10-3; D possibly corresponds to TRBD1 (6 bases). This clonotype was obtained from an adult man with Graves' hyperthyroidism. The sequencing input was peripheral blood or thyroid tissue (not recorded which). The CDR3 coding sequence is TGTGCCAGCAGTGAAGCTTGGCAGGGGAATGAAGCTTTCTTT. This codes for CASSEAWQGNEAFF.